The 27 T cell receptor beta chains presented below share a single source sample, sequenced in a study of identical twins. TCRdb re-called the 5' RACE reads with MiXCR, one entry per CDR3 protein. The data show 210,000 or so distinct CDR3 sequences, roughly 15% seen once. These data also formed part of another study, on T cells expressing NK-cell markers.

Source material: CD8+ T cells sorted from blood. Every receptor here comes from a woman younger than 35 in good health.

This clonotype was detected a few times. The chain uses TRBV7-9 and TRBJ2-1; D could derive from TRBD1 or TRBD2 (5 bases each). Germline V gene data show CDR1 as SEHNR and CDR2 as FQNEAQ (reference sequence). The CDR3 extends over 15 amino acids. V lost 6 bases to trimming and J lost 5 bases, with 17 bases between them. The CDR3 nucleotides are TGTGCCAGCAGTCAACCGGGACCGAGACACAATGAGCAGTTCTTC. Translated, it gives CASSQPGPRHNEQFF.

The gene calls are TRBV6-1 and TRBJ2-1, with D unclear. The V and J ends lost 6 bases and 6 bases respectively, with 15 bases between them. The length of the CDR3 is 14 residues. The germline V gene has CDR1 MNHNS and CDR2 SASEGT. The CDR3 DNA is TGTGCCAGCAGGGAGCAGCTCGGCTCCAATGAGCAGTTCTTC. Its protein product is CASREQLGSNEQFF.

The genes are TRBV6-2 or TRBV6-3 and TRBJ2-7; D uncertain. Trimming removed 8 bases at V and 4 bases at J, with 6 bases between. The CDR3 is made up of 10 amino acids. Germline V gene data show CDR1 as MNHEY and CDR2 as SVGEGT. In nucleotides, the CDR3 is TGTGCCAGCGCTAAATACGAGCAGTACTTC. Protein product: CASAKYEQYF.

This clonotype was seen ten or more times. CDR3 sequence (DNA): TGTGCCAGCAGTCCCCTCGATGGCAGGGGGAACACTGAAGCTTTCTTT. It encodes CASSPLDGRGNTEAFF. The chain links TRBV27 to TRBJ1-1; D may be TRBD1 (6 bases). Trimming took 5 bases from V and 1 from J, leaving 17 bases between them. Germline values: CDR1 MNHEY, CDR2 SMNVEV (reference sequence). The CDR3 has 16 amino acids.

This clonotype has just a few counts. This CDR3 reads CASSLTFTSPGELFF. The CDR3 DNA sequence: TGTGCCAGCAGCTTAACGTTCACTAGTCCCGGGGAGCTGTTTTTT. This rearrangement joins TRBV7-8 to TRBJ2-2, with a weak D call TRBD2 (5 bases). Per the germline V gene, CDR1 is SGHVS and CDR2 is FQNEAQ. Trimming left V 2 bases short and J 6 bases short, with 13 bases between. The CDR3 has 15 amino acids.

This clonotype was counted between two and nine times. In DNA form, the CDR3 reads TGTGCCAGCAGTGTCAGTCGGGACAATGAGCAGTTCTTC. It translates to CASSVSRDNEQFF. The chain combines TRBV6-1 with TRBJ2-1; D is undetermined. This CDR3 has 13 residues. Germline V gives CDR1 MNHNS, CDR2 SASEGT. V was clipped by 4 bases and J by 5 bases, with 9 bases between them.

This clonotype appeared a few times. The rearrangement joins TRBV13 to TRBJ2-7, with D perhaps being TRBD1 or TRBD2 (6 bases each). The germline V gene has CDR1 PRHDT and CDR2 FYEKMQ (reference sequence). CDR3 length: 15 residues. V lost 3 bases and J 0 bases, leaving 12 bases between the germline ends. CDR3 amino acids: CASSLGGPSSYEQYF. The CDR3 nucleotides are TGTGCCAGCAGCTTGGGGGGCCCCAGCTCCTACGAGCAGTACTTC.

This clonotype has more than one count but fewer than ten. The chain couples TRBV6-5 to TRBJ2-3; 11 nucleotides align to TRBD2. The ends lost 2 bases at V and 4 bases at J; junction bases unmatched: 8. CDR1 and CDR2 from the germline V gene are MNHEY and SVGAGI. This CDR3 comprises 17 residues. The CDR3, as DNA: TGTGCCAGCAGTTACAAAAGACTAGCGGGAAGACCAGATACGCAGTATTTT. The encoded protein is CASSYKRLAGRPDTQYF.

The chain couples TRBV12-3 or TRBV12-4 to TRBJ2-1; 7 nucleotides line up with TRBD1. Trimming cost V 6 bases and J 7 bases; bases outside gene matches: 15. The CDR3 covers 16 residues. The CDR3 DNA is TGTGCCAGCAGCTTACCGGTGGGACAGCCGATTAATGAGCAGTTCTTC. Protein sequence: CASSLPVGQPINEQFF.

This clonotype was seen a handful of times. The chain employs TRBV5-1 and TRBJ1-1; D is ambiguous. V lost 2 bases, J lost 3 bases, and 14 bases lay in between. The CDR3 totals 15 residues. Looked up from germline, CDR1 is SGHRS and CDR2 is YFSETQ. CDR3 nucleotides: TGCGCCAGCAGCTTTATGCCGGGGAGGGACACTGAAGCTTTCTTT. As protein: CASSFMPGRDTEAFF.

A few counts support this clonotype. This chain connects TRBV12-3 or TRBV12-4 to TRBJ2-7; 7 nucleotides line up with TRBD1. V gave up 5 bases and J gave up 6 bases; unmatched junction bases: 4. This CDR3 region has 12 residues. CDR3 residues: CASSPTGLEQYF. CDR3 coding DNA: TGTGCCAGCAGTCCGACAGGGCTCGAGCAGTACTTC.

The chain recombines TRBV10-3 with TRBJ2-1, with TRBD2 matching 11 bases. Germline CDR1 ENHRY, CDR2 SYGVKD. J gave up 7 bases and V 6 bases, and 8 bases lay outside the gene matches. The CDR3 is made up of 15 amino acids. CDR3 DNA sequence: TGTGCCATCAGAAAAACTAGCGGGGGTTCTAATGAGCAGTTCTTC. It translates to CAIRKTSGGSNEQFF.

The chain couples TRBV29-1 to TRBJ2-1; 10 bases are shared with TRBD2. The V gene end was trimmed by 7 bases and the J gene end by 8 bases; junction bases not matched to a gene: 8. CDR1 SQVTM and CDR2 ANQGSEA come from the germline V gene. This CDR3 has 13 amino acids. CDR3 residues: CSASGRAEYEQFF. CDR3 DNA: TGCAGCGCAAGCGGGAGGGCCGAGTATGAGCAGTTCTTC.

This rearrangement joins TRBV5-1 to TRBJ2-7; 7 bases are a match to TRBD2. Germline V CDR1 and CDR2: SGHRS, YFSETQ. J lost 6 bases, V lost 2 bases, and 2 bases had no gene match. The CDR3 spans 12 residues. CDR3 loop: CASSFVAGEQYF. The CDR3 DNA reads TGCGCCAGCAGCTTCGTAGCGGGCGAGCAGTACTTC. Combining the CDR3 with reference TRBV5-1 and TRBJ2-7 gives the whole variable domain KAGVTQTPRYLIKTRGQQVTLSCSPISGHRSVSWYQQTPGQGLQFLFEYFSETQRNKGNFPGRFSGRQFSNSRSEMNVSTLELGDSALYLCASSFVAGEQYFGPGTRLTVT.

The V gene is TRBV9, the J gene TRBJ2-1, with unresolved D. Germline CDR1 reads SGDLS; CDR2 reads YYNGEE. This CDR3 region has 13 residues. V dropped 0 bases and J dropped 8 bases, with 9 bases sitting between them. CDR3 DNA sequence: TGTGCCAGCAGCGTAGGGGGTATCGATGAGCAGTTCTTC. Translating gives CASSVGGIDEQFF. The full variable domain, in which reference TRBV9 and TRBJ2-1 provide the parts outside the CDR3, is DSGVTQTPKHLITATGQRVTLRCSPRSGDLSVYWYQQSLDQGLQFLIQYYNGEERAKGNILERFSAQQFPDLHSELNLSSLELGDSALYFCASSVGGIDEQFFGPGTRLTVL.

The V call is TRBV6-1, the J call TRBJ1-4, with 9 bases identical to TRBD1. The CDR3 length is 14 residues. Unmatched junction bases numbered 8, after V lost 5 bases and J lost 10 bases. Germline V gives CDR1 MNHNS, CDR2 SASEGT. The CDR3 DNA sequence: TGTGCCAGCAGTCCGGACAGGGGTGGGGGAAAACTGTTTTTT. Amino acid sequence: CASSPDRGGGKLFF.

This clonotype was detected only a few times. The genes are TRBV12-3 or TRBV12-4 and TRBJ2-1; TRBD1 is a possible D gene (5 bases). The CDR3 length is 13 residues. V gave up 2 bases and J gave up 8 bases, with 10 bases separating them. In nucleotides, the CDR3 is TGTGCCAGCAGTTTAAGGCTAGGGGATGAGCAGTTCTTC. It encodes CASSLRLGDEQFF.

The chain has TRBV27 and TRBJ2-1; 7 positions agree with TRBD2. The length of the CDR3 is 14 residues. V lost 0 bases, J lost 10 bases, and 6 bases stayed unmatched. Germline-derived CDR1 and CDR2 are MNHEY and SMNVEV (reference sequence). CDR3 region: CASSLSGGRREQFF. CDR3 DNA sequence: TGTGCCAGCAGTTTATCGGGCGGGAGAAGGGAGCAGTTCTTC.

The DNA for the CDR3 is TGTGCCAGCAGGGGGGGGTGGGCCACAGATACGCAGTATTTT. Its protein product is CASRGGWATDTQYF. This chain connects TRBV27 to TRBJ2-3; 7 positions agree with TRBD2. Looked up from germline, CDR1 is MNHEY and CDR2 is SMNVEV (reference sequence). This CDR3 spans 14 amino acids. Trimming removed 6 bases from V and 2 bases from J; junction bases left unmatched: 5.

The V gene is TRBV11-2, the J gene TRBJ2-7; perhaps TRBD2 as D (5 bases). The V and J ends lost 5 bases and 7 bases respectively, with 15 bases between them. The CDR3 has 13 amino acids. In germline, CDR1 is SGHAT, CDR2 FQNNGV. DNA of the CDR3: TGTGCCAGCAGCGTGATTTTTCCGGGAGAGCAGTACTTC. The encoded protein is CASSVIFPGEQYF.

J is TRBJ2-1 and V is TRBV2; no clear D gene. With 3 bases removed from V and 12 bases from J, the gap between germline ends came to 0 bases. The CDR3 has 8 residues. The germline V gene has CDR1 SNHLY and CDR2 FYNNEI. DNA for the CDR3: TGTGCCAGCAGTGAGCAGTTCTTC. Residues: CASSEQFF.

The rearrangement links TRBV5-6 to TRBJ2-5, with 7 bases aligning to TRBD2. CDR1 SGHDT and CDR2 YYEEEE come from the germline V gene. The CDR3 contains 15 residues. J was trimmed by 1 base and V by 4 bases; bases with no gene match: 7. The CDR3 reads CASSPWGGGQETQYF. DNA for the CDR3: TGTGCCAGCAGCCCGTGGGGGGGTGGCCAAGAGACCCAGTACTTC.

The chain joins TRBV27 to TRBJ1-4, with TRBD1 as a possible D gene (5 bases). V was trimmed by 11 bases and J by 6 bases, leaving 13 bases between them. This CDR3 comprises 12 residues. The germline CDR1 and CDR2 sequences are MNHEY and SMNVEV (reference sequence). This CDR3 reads CASSGTDEKLFF. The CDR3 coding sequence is TGTGCCTCCTCCGGGACGGATGAAAAACTGTTTTTT.

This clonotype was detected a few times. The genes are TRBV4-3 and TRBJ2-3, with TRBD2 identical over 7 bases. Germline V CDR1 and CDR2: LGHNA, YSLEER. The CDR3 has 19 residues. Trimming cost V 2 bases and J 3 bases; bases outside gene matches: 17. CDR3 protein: CASSQKLFSGRTGTDTQYF. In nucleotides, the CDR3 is TGCGCCAGCAGCCAAAAATTGTTTTCCGGGAGGACGGGGACAGATACGCAGTATTTT.

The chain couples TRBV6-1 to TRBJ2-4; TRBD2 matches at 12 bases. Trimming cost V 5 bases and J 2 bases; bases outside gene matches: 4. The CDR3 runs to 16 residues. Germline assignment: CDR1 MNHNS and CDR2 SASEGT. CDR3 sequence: CASSPGLAGPKNIQYF. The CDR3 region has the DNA TGTGCCAGCAGTCCTGGACTAGCGGGGCCCAAAAACATTCAGTACTTC.

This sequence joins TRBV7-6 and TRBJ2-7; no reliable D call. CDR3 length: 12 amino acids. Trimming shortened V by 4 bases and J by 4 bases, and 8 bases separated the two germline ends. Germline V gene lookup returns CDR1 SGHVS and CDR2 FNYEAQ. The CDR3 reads CASSSPPYEQYF. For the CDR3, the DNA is TGTGCCAGCAGCTCACCACCGTACGAGCAGTACTTC.

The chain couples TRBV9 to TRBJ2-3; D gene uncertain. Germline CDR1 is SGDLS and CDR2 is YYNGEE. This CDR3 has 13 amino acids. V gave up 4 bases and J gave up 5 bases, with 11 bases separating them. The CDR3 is CASSPYIQDTQYF. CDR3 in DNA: TGTGCCAGCAGCCCTTACATACAAGATACGCAGTATTTT.